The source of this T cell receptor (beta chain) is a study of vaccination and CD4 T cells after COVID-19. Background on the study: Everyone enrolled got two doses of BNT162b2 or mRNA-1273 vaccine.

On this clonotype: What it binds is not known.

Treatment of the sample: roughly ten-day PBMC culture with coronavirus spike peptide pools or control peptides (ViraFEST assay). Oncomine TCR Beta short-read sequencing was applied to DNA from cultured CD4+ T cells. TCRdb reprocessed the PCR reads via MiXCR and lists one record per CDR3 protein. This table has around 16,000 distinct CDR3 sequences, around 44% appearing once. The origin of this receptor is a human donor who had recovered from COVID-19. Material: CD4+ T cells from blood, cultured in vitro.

In DNA, the CDR3 is TGCAGTGCAACCAAGACTAGCAAAGGGAGGGGGCAGTACTTC. Translated: CSATKTSKGRGQYF. The rearrangement joins TRBV20-1 to TRBJ2-7; 7 bases match TRBD2. This CDR3 has 14 residues. The germline gives CDR1 DFQATT, CDR2 SNEGSKA (reference sequence). V was clipped by 6 bases and J by 9 bases; unmatched bases: 17.